This T cell receptor beta chain was captured in a study of cytomegalovirus exposure and HLA in healthy donors. Study results and caveats: Most of the TCR beta V segments (in an earlier analysis) were productive either about 90% or about 30% of the time.

As concerns this clone: Its cognate antigen is unknown.

The PCR employed 60 Vbeta primers together with 13 Jbeta primers. Here immunoSEQ multiplex PCR was the method, and the copy in TCRdb shows in-frame clones only, minus some. This sample has 150,000 to 200,000 clones, with roughly 83% found just once. This sequence originates from a woman between 50 and 59 years old in good health and CMV-seronegative. The sequencing input was PBMCs.

The CDR3 DNA sequence: TGTGCCATGCATGTGCAGGAAGAGTTATTCTATGGCTACACCTTC. Encoded protein: CAMHVQEELFYGYTF. The chain joins TRBV5-6 to TRBJ1-2; D is unresolved. This CDR3 is 15 amino acids long. Germline CDR1 reads SGHDT; CDR2 reads YYEEEE. The germline V and J ends were trimmed by 9 bases and 4 bases, with 22 bases remaining between them.